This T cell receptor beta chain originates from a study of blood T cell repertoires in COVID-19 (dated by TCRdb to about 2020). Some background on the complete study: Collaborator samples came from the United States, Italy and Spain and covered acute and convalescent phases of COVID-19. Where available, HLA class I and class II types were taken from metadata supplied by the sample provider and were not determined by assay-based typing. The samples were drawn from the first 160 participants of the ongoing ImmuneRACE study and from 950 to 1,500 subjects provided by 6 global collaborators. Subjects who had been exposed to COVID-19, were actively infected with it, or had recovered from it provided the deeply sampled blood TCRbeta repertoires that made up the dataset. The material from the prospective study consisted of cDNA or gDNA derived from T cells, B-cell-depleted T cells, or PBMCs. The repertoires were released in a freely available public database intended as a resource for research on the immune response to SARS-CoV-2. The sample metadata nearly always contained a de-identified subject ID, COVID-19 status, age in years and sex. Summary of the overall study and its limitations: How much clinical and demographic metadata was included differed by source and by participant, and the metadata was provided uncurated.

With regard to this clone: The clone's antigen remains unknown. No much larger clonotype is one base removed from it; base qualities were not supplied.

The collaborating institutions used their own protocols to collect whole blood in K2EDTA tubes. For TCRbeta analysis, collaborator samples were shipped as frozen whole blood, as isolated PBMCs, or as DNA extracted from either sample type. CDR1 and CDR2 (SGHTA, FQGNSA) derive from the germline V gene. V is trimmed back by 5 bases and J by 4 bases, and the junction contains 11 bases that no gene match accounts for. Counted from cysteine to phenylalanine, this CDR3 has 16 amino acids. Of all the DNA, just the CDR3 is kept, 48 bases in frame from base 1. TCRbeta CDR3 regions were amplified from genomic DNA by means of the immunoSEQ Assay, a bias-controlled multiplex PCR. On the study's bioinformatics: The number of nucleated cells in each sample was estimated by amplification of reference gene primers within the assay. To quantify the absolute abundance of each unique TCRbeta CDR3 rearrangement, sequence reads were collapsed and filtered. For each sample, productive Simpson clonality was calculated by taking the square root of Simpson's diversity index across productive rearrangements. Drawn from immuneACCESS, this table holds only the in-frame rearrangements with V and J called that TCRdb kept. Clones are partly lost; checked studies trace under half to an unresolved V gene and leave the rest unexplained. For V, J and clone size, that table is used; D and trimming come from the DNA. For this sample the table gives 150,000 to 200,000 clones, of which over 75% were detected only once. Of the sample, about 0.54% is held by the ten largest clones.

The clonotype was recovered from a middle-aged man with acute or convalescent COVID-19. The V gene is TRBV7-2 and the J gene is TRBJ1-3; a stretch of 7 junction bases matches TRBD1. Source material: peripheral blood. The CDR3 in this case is CASSQRTGGIGNTIYF. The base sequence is TGTGCCAGCAGCCAGAGGACAGGAGGGATAGGAAACACCATATATTTT.